The sequence of this TCR beta chain was determined in a study of response to subunit inactivated influenza vaccine. Study-wide results and caveats: Authors suggested each seasonal influenza vaccination recruits few new T cells.

TCRdb fed the RT-PCR reads into MiXCR, producing one record per CDR3 protein. The sample has some 600,000 distinct CDR3 sequences; approximately 14% are singletons. Comment on this clonotype: The antigen is not known.

Germline-derived CDR1 and CDR2 are LGHNA and YSLEER. J lost 9 bases, V lost 0 bases, and 5 bases had no gene match. The CDR3 covers 16 residues. This clonotype was sampled from a man aged 50-59 years who received an inactivated influenza vaccine. This material consisted of PBMCs from blood, taken roughly 15 days before vaccination. The rearrangement uses TRBV4-3 and TRBJ2-1, with 13 bases matching TRBD2. The CDR3, as DNA: TGCGCCAGCAGCCAAGAGACTAGCGGGAGGTTGGGTGAGCAGTTCTTC. It encodes CASSQETSGRLGEQFF.